These 28 T cell receptor beta chains originate from one sample sequenced in a study of metastatic and nonmetastatic thyroid tumors. Thyroid surgery was preceded by no treatment in any patient. TCRdb re-analyzed the PCR reads using MiXCR. Counted here are around 18,000 clones, roughly 36% occurring once; the ten biggest clones make up 15% to 20%. What was sequenced was tumor tissue. Source of these receptors: a female donor with papillary thyroid cancer or a benign thyroid nodule (not recorded which). Some clones in this sample may be carry-over from other donors' samples.

The chain recombines TRBV4-1 with TRBJ2-7, with D possibly TRBD2 on 5 matching bases. Per germline, CDR1 MGHRA and CDR2 YSYEKL. V lost 2 bases and J 3 bases, leaving 8 bases between the germline ends. The CDR3 is made up of 13 amino acids. CDR3: CASSQPSGYEQYF. As DNA, the CDR3 is TGCGCCAGCAGCCAACCCAGCGGCTACGAGCAGTACTTC.

The V gene is TRBV12-3 or TRBV12-4, the J gene TRBJ2-5; 14 bases line up with TRBD2. V was pared by 3 bases and J by 8 bases, with 5 bases of the junction left unmatched. There are 15 residues in the CDR3. The CDR3 protein is CASSFGTSGSGTQYF. In nucleotides, the CDR3 is TGTGCCAGCAGTTTCGGGACTAGCGGGAGTGGAACCCAGTACTTC.

J is TRBJ1-2 and V is TRBV9, with D unresolved. Germline assignment: CDR1 SGDLS and CDR2 YYNGEE. The CDR3 is made up of 12 amino acids. The ends were cut back, 3 bases at V and 6 bases at J, with 9 bases in the middle. CDR3 sequence: CASSAWSDGYTF. In DNA, the CDR3 is TGTGCCAGCAGCGCCTGGTCGGATGGCTACACCTTC.

By proportion, this clone is medium-sized. The V and J genes are TRBV20-1 and TRBJ2-1; TRBD2 aligns across 11 bases. Germline-derived CDR1 and CDR2 are DFQATT and SNEGSKA (reference sequence). The CDR3 contains 16 residues. The ends lost 7 bases at V and 1 base at J; junction bases unmatched: 9. CDR3: CSVFSGRALSYNEQFF. The CDR3 DNA sequence: TGCAGTGTCTTTAGCGGGAGGGCCCTTTCCTACAATGAGCAGTTCTTC.

The V gene is TRBV5-1, the J gene TRBJ2-7, with 7 nucleotides matching TRBD1. Germline CDR1 is SGHRS and CDR2 is YFSETQ. This CDR3 has 13 residues. The junction had 3 bases not matched to a gene; V was cut back by 4 bases and J by 2 bases. The CDR3 loop is CASSIGTAYEQYF. CDR3 nucleotide sequence: TGCGCCAGCAGCATTGGGACAGCCTACGAGCAGTACTTC.

The chain recombines TRBV9 with TRBJ1-2; 7 nucleotides align to TRBD1. With V trimmed by 3 bases and J by 8 bases, 4 bases remained unmatched. Germline-derived CDR1 and CDR2 are SGDLS and YYNGEE. The CDR3 spans 12 residues. The CDR3 DNA follows: TGTGCCAGCAGCGGGGACAGATTGGGCTACACCTTC. This gives the protein CASSGDRLGYTF.

This clone is medium-sized by share. The chain combines TRBV20-1 with TRBJ2-2, with 9 bases aligning to TRBD1. The CDR3 runs 16 residues. CDR1 is DFQATT, CDR2 SNEGSKA, per germline (reference sequence). J lost 6 bases, V lost 0 bases, and 8 bases had no gene match. CDR3 nucleotide sequence: TGCAGTGCTAGAGAGCGAGACAGGGGGTTGGCCGGGGAGCTGTTTTTT. Translation: CSARERDRGLAGELFF.

The rearrangement uses TRBV7-2 and TRBJ2-5; D is perhaps TRBD1 (6 bases). V lost 2 bases, J lost 2 bases, and 12 bases lay in between. The CDR3 length is 15 residues. From germline, CDR1 is SGHTA and CDR2 FQGNSA. CDR3 loop: CASSLSGTNQETQYF. The CDR3 DNA is TGTGCCAGCAGCTTATCCGGGACAAATCAAGAGACCCAGTACTTC.

The chain couples TRBV6-1 to TRBJ1-1; D gene ambiguous. This CDR3 region has 16 residues. Germline CDR1 MNHNS, CDR2 SASEGT. Trimming took 7 bases from V and 11 from J, leaving 29 bases between them. The CDR3 bases are TGTGCCAGCACTCGAATTAGCGGGCAGCCCTCGGCATCGGCTTTCTTT. Its translation: CASTRISGQPSASAFF.

At least ten counts were recorded for this clone. J is TRBJ1-1 and V is TRBV30, with D possibly TRBD1 on 6 matching bases. V gave up 8 bases and J gave up 1 base, with 14 bases separating them. Germline-derived CDR1 and CDR2 are GTSNPN and SVGIG (reference sequence). The CDR3 is made up of 13 amino acids. The CDR3 spells CAAKRGQNTEAFF. The CDR3 nucleotides read TGTGCCGCCAAAAGGGGACAGAACACTGAAGCTTTCTTT.

This rearrangement joins TRBV6-2 or TRBV6-3 to TRBJ2-7; unclear D gene. CDR1 and CDR2 from the germline V gene are MNHEY and SVGEGT. Trimming stripped 5 bases from V and 0 bases from J, with 5 bases between. The CDR3 is 12 residues long. Here the CDR3 DNA reads TGTGCCAGCAGTCTTAGCTCCTACGAGCAGTACTTC. This gives the protein CASSLSSYEQYF.

The rearrangement uses TRBV3-1 and TRBJ2-7; 11 positions match TRBD2. The CDR3 totals 15 residues. V lost 4 bases, J lost 3 bases, and 5 bases stayed unmatched. CDR1 is LGHDT, CDR2 YNNKEL, per germline (reference sequence). CDR3 DNA sequence: TGTGCCAGCAGCCGTACCGGGACTAGCGGCTACGAGCAGTACTTC. Its translation is CASSRTGTSGYEQYF.

Regarding this clone: One junction end does not reproduce the germline sequence, and a read error may be involved. The chain combines TRBV7-2 with TRBJ2-3, with 10 bases matching TRBD1. This CDR3 spans 14 amino acids. Germline V gene lookup returns CDR1 SGHTA and CDR2 FQGNSA. The CDR3 protein is CASRPTGGLYTRYF. For the CDR3, the DNA is TGTGCCAGCAGACCGACAGGGGGCCTATATACGCGGTATTTT.

The chain carries TRBV5-1 and TRBJ1-2, with D tentatively TRBD1 (6 bases). Deletions cut 0 bases from V and 7 bases from J, with 13 bases between. CDR3 length: 14 amino acids. The V gene's germline CDR1 is SGHRS and CDR2 YFSETQ. The CDR3 loop reads CASSLAAGARGYTF. The CDR3 DNA sequence: TGCGCCAGCAGCTTGGCGGCAGGGGCGCGTGGCTACACCTTC.

This chain links TRBV6-5 with TRBJ2-7; TRBD2 matches at 12 bases. The junction had 4 bases not matched to a gene; V was cut back by 4 bases and J by 3 bases. This CDR3 has 15 residues. Germline-derived CDR1 and CDR2 are MNHEY and SVGAGI. CDR3 region: CASSWGLAGSYEQYF. DNA for the CDR3: TGTGCCAGCAGTTGGGGACTAGCGGGTAGCTACGAGCAGTACTTC.

The chain uses TRBV4-1 and TRBJ2-7; D ambiguous. Germline-derived CDR1 and CDR2 are MGHRA and YSYEKL. V was shortened by 3 bases and J by 0 bases, with 6 bases between the two germline ends. The CDR3 length is 13 residues. CDR3 bases: TGCGCCAGCAGCCACGGTCGCTCCTACGAGCAGTACTTC. It is translated as CASSHGRSYEQYF.

By proportion, this clone is medium-sized. The rearrangement links TRBV20-1 to TRBJ1-6; TRBD1 agrees at 7 bases. CDR1 DFQATT and CDR2 SNEGSKA come from the germline V gene (reference sequence). The J segment lost 6 bases and the V segment lost 0 bases, leaving 11 bases of the junction unmatched. The CDR3 is 17 amino acids. As DNA, the CDR3 is TGCAGTGCTAGAGATAGTAGGGTCGGGACAGCTAATTCACCCCTCCACTTT. It is translated as CSARDSRVGTANSPLHF.

Relative to its sample, this clone is medium-sized (0.01 to 0.1%). The chain is built from TRBV2 and TRBJ1-1, with D hard to call. The CDR3 has 12 amino acids. In germline, CDR1 is SNHLY, CDR2 FYNNEI. V lost 6 bases to trimming and J lost 2 bases, with 7 bases between them. The CDR3 DNA reads TGTGCCAGCAGCCCTCATAACACTGAAGCTTTCTTT. It specifies CASSPHNTEAFF.

The gene calls are TRBV6-2 or TRBV6-3 and TRBJ2-7; D gene ambiguous. Per germline, CDR1 MNHEY and CDR2 SVGEGT. The V and J ends lost 2 bases and 1 base respectively, with 18 bases between them. The CDR3 loop spans 17 amino acids. For the CDR3, the DNA is TGTGCCAGCAGTTACAATGTTAGACGGCTTCCATCCTACGAGCAGTACTTC. Translating it yields CASSYNVRRLPSYEQYF.

In its sample, this clone is medium-sized. The junction and the germline gene differ at one end; a read error may be behind it. The rearrangement links TRBV7-2 to TRBJ2-7; 9 bases match TRBD2. The CDR3 is 13 amino acids. CDR1 is SGHTA and CDR2 is FQGNSA in the germline V gene. In DNA form, the CDR3 reads TGTGCCAGCAGCTTCCGTCCTAGCGGGATTGTTTCCTTC. Translating gives CASSFRPSGIVSF.

This clone was seen a handful of times. One end of the junction varies from germline; a read error may be responsible. The rearrangement links TRBV15 to TRBJ2-2, with 9 positions matching TRBD1. This CDR3 contains 12 residues. Germline V CDR1 and CDR2: LNHNV, YYDKDF (reference sequence). This CDR3 reads CAARTGVGELFF. For the CDR3, the DNA is TGTGCCGCCAGGACAGGGGTCGGGGAGCTGTTTTTT.

The chain links TRBV5-1 to TRBJ2-3, with D possibly TRBD2 on 6 matching bases. This CDR3 is 14 amino acids long. In germline, CDR1 is SGHRS, CDR2 YFSETQ. V lost 3 bases to trimming and J lost 2 bases, with 10 bases between them. The CDR3 DNA reads as TGCGCCAGCAGCTCCGCGGGAACCACAGATACGCAGTATTTT. It translates to CASSSAGTTDTQYF. Full variable domain (remainder filled in from reference TRBV5-1 and TRBJ2-3): KAGVTQTPRYLIKTRGQQVTLSCSPISGHRSVSWYQQTPGQGLQFLFEYFSETQRNKGNFPGRFSGRQFSNSRSEMNVSTLELGDSALYLCASSSAGTTDTQYFGPGTRLTVL.

This clone appeared a few times. This sequence joins TRBV12-3 or TRBV12-4 and TRBJ1-3, with D unclear. The CDR3 contains 12 residues. Deletions cut 3 bases from V and 8 bases from J, with 8 bases between. Written as DNA, the CDR3 is TGTGCCAGCAGTTTTTCTCAACACACCATATATTTT. It translates to CASSFSQHTIYF.

The sample holds one count of this clone. The missing conserved phenylalanine or tryptophan at the end of this CDR3 makes a read error likely. The chain uses TRBV5-1 and TRBJ2-3; D is perhaps TRBD1 (5 bases). Germline CDR1 and CDR2: SGHRS and YFSETQ. The CDR3 extends over 14 amino acids. CDR3 loop: CASTRGQGRDKQYI. CDR3 nucleotide sequence: TGCGCCAGCACCCGTGGGCAGGGCAGAGATAAGCAGTATATT.

This clone has a handful of counts. CDR3 sequence: CSARGDPFSGNTIYF. The CDR3 DNA is TGCAGTGCTAGAGGTGACCCCTTCTCTGGAAACACCATATATTTT. The chain uses TRBV20-1 and TRBJ1-3, with D hard to call. CDR1 is DFQATT and CDR2 is SNEGSKA in the germline V gene (reference sequence). The CDR3 extends over 15 amino acids. Trimming stripped 1 base from V and 0 bases from J, with 10 bases between.

This chain joins TRBV6-1 and TRBJ2-7; possibly TRBD1 for D (5 bases). Trimming shortened V by 7 bases and J by 5 bases, and 15 bases separated the two germline ends. The CDR3 sequence is 13 residues long. Germline V CDR1 and CDR2: MNHNS, SASEGT. The CDR3 DNA reads TGTGCCAGCATCGTCCAGGGAAGGAACGAGCAGTACTTC. The encoded protein is CASIVQGRNEQYF.

This clone was seen at least ten times. The genes are TRBV4-1 and TRBJ2-7; 13 bases are a match to TRBD2. CDR1 is MGHRA and CDR2 is YSYEKL in the germline V gene. The CDR3 loop spans 17 amino acids. V lost 5 bases, J lost 6 bases, and 13 bases stayed unmatched. CDR3 sequence: CASSTRTSGSGEGEQYF. CDR3 DNA sequence: TGCGCCAGCAGCACCCGGACTAGCGGGAGCGGGGAGGGCGAGCAGTACTTC.

This clone was recorded only once. The chain couples TRBV11-3 to TRBJ2-7; D could derive from TRBD1 or TRBD2 (5 bases each). Trimming took 2 bases from V and 2 from J, leaving 13 bases between them. Germline assignment: CDR1 SGHNT and CDR2 YENEEA. The CDR3 extends over 15 amino acids. CDR3 sequence: CASSLNRDGTYEQYF. In nucleotides, the CDR3 is TGTGCCAGCAGCTTAAACCGGGACGGAACCTACGAGCAGTACTTC.